This T cell receptor (beta chain) was recorded in a study of T-cell memory formation after mild COVID-19 (dated by TCRdb to the early 2020s). Concerning the study at large: Most TCR sequence clusters were specific to one of the two donors. In two donors, T-cell clones that expanded and contracted after mild COVID-19 were tracked by sequencing TCRalpha and TCRbeta repertoires over time. The cohort comprised two young, previously healthy adult volunteers, one female and one male.

V lost 3 bases and J lost 4 bases; the stretch between them is 21 bases long. From a lookup of the germline V gene, CDR1 and CDR2 are SNHLY and FYNNEI. The CDR3 sequence holds 17 residues, the cysteine and phenylalanine included. Of all the DNA, just the CDR3 is kept, 51 bases in frame from base 1. On the study overall, not on this receptor specifically: Only a couple of mild cases were covered by the study, and larger cohorts that include severe cases with pre-infection samples were considered necessary. The second-wave clones that peaked on day 37 were not confirmed to be SARS-CoV-2 specific. Balanced CD4/CD8 phenotypes were observed for clones contracting from day 15 to 85, whereas a bias towards CD4+ was observed for a second wave of clones expanding from day 15 to 37. Contracting CD4+ clones appeared mostly in the CM and EM memory subsets, whereas CD8+ clones were enriched in EMRA. The detection of some responding clones in pre-infection memory suggests that pre-existing cross-reactive memory T cells joined the SARS-CoV-2 response.

Sequenced using an Illumina NovaSeq 6000. cDNA libraries for TCRalpha and TCRbeta were prepared by 5'RACE using constant-segment primers, with sample barcodes and unique molecular identifiers added. RNA was extracted from every sample with Trizol reagent. Library amplification was performed in two PCR steps, and a second sample barcode and Illumina TruSeq adapters were introduced in the second step. Libraries were sequenced on an Illumina NovaSeq with 2 x 150 bp paired-end reads. The authors' pipeline ran thus. The reads were demultiplexed and collapsed into UMI-guided consensus sequences using migec v1.2.7. Using mixcr v2.1.11, UMI consensuses were aligned to TRA and TRB V and J templates and then assembled into clonotypes. A clonotype was counted as expanded or contracted only if both edgeR and NoisET called the change significant, with noise models trained on biological replicates. For edgeR calls, the thresholds were a false discovery rate-adjusted p below 0.01 and a log2 fold-change of 1. PCA with hierarchical clustering of max-normalized trajectories of the 1000 most abundant clonotypes was used as exploratory dynamics analysis. The CD4 or CD8 phenotype of responding clones was assigned using the separately sequenced CD4+ and CD8+ repertoires. TCRdb passed the public sequencing reads through fastp at Q25 and MiXCR, retaining productive beta sequences. For every CDR3 protein sequence, its rows merge into one entry that carries the most common genes and DNA. V and J calls and clone size were set by TCRdb, not the authors. Within this sample are some 440,000 distinct CDR3 sequences, with 25% of them counted one time only. Roughly an eighth of the sample goes to the ten largest clones.

Ficoll-Paque density gradient centrifugation was used to isolate PBMCs. This clonotype was observed a handful of times. The clone's antigen remains unknown. The sample holds no much larger clone one base away, and base qualities are not on file. Sequenced material: PBMCs or a T cell subset sorted from them (not recorded which). The rearrangement combines TRBV2 with TRBJ1-2; the best D guess is TRBD1, with 5 bases matching. The receptor comes from an adult woman who had mild COVID-19 (a few samples of this study predate the infection). The sample titles of this study are shuffled in the database, so cell type and time point are left out; the donor was told from shared clones. CDR3 protein: CASSDRGEVWYGYGYTF. The DNA is as follows: TGTGCCAGCAGTGACCGAGGGGAGGTGTGGTATGGCTATGGCTACACCTTC.